This record concerns one TCR beta chain sequence. Its target is unknown. The sample originates from a study of graft-versus-host responses after intestinal transplantation. Overall study context: Induction with anti-thymocyte globulin, then tacrolimus and steroids for about 3 years, was given to all recipients.

V lost 3 bases and J 0 bases, leaving 11 bases between the germline ends. CDR1 KGHSH and CDR2 LQKENI come from the germline V gene. The CDR3 runs 16 residues. TCRdb's table, derived via immunoSEQ multiplex PCR, lists solely in-frame clones and lacks some. The table has about 88,000 clones, 85% to 95% seen once; the top ten hold approximately 0.32%. Sequencing used unstimulated CD4+ T cells sorted from spleen or lymph node cells, obtained before transplant. The receptor was derived from a human donor who was the organ donor for an intestinal transplant. V gene TRBV18 combines with J gene TRBJ2-2, with D possibly being TRBD2 (6 bases). DNA of the CDR3: TGTGCCAGCTCACCCGGCGTAGCGGCGAACACCGGGGAGCTGTTTTTT. The encoded protein is CASSPGVAANTGELFF.